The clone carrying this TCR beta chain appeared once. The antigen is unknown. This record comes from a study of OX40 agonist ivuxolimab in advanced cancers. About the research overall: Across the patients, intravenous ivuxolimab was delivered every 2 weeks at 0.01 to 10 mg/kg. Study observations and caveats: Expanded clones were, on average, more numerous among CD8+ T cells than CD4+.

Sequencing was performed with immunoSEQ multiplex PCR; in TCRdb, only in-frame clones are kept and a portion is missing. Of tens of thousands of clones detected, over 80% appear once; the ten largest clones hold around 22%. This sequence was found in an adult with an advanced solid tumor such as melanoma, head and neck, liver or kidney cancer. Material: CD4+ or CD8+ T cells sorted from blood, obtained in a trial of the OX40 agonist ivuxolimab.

CDR3 sequence (DNA): TGTGCCTGGAGTGTACAAAGGGGGCGCACTAATGAAAAACTGTTTTTT. Its protein product is CAWSVQRGRTNEKLFF. The chain recombines TRBV30 with TRBJ1-4; TRBD1 matches 7 bases. Germline loops: CDR1 GTSNPN, CDR2 SVGIG (reference sequence). This CDR3 region has 16 residues. V shed 0 bases and J 2 bases; nucleotides not matched to a gene: 6.